Presented here are 29 T cell receptor beta chains from one specimen sequenced in a study of blood T cell repertoires in COVID-19. This table comes from immunoSEQ multiplex PCR, and its TCRdb copy is limited to in-frame clones, with some not included. Found here are approximately 90,000 clones, 70% to 90% of them singletons; the top ten hold around 3.7%. Sample: peripheral blood. The receptors here all came from a man aged 50 or older with acute or convalescent COVID-19.

This clone turned up a few times. The V gene is TRBV7-9, the J gene TRBJ2-1; D is unclear. V lost 1 base to trimming and J lost 0 bases, with 10 bases between them. Germline V gives CDR1 SEHNR, CDR2 FQNEAQ (reference sequence). The CDR3 runs 16 residues. CDR3 sequence reads: CASSLVSLSSYNEQFF. CDR3 coding DNA: TGTGCCAGCAGCTTAGTCTCACTGAGCTCCTACAATGAGCAGTTCTTC.

This chain connects TRBV4-1 to TRBJ2-2; D is perhaps TRBD1 (6 bases). The germline gives CDR1 MGHRA, CDR2 YSYEKL. With 4 bases removed from V and 5 bases from J, the gap between germline ends came to 11 bases. The CDR3 sequence is 14 residues long. CDR3 sequence (DNA): TGCGCCAGCAGCCGGGGACAACCTACCGGGGAGCTGTTTTTT. As protein: CASSRGQPTGELFF.

The chain combines TRBV9 with TRBJ2-5; the D is unclear. The V and J ends lost 4 bases and 1 base respectively, with 5 bases between them. The CDR3 runs to 12 residues. From germline, CDR1 is SGDLS and CDR2 YYNGEE. The CDR3 bases are TGTGCCAGCAGCCCTTCCCAAGAGACCCAGTACTTC. Its protein product is CASSPSQETQYF.

This rearrangement joins TRBV5-1 to TRBJ1-5, with 7 positions matching TRBD1. V lost 0 bases and J lost 5; bases outside the gene matches: 2. The CDR3 extends over 14 amino acids. Germline lookup yields CDR1 SGHRS and CDR2 YFSETQ. The CDR3 here is CASSLEGADQPQHF. The CDR3 DNA sequence: TGCGCCAGCAGCTTGGAGGGGGCAGATCAGCCCCAGCATTTT.

This clone has more than one count but fewer than ten. The chain carries TRBV27 and TRBJ1-2, with TRBD1 identical over 7 bases. Germline assignment: CDR1 MNHEY and CDR2 SMNVEV (reference sequence). V was clipped by 5 bases and J by 8 bases; unmatched bases: 14. CDR3 length equals 15 residues. The CDR3 region has the DNA TGTGCCAGCAGTCGTACACCGGGACAGCTGAGAGGCTACACCTTC. This translates into CASSRTPGQLRGYTF.

The chain couples TRBV2 to TRBJ1-2; no reliable D call. The ends were cut back, 2 bases at V and 7 bases at J, with 14 bases in the middle. CDR3 size: 14 residues. Germline CDR1 reads SNHLY; CDR2 reads FYNNEI. This chain's CDR3 is CASSEIRGSGGYTF. The CDR3 nucleotides read TGTGCCAGCAGTGAAATAAGAGGGAGCGGTGGCTACACCTTC.

The J gene is TRBJ2-3, the V gene TRBV19; D perhaps matches TRBD2 (5 bases). Germline V gene data show CDR1 as LNHDA and CDR2 as SQIVND (reference sequence). Trimming took 9 bases from V and 0 from J, leaving 7 bases between them. This CDR3 is built from 12 residues. In DNA, the CDR3 is TGTGCCAGCGGAGGAAGCACAGATACGCAGTATTTT. As protein: CASGGSTDTQYF.

The J gene is TRBJ2-1, the V gene TRBV27, with D tentatively TRBD2 (6 bases). Trimming stripped 5 bases from V and 1 base from J, with 9 bases between. The V gene's germline CDR1 is MNHEY and CDR2 SMNVEV (reference sequence). This CDR3 spans 14 amino acids. The CDR3 sequence: CASSLSGSYNEQFF. CDR3 DNA: TGTGCCAGCAGTCTTAGCGGATCCTACAATGAGCAGTTCTTC.

V usage is TRBV15 and J usage is TRBJ2-5, with a weak D call TRBD1 (5 bases). With 0 bases removed from V and 2 bases from J, the gap between germline ends came to 7 bases. The CDR3 runs to 14 residues. Germline V gives CDR1 LNHNV, CDR2 YYDKDF (reference sequence). CDR3 sequence (DNA): TGTGCCACCAGCAGAGATACAGGTCAAGAGACCCAGTACTTC. This translates into CATSRDTGQETQYF.

The CDR3 DNA sequence: TGTGCCTGGAGTACGTCCTACAATCAGCCCCAGCATTTT. This encodes CAWSTSYNQPQHF. The chain uses TRBV30 and TRBJ1-5; D call uncertain. The CDR3 consists of 13 residues. V was pared by 2 bases and J by 3 bases, with 8 bases between. Germline V gene sequence: CDR1 GTSNPN, CDR2 SVGIG (reference sequence). The full variable domain, completed using reference TRBV30 and TRBJ1-5, is SQTIHQWPATLVQPVGSPLSLECTVEGTSNPNLYWYRQAAGRGLQLLFYSVGIGQISSEVPQNLSASRPQDRQFILSSKKLLLSDSGFYLCAWSTSYNQPQHFGDGTRLSIL.

This chain connects TRBV10-3 to TRBJ2-3; 11 bases agree with TRBD2. CDR3 length: 16 amino acids. V shed 4 bases, J shed 0 bases, and the junction held 3 bases outside the gene matches. Germline V gives CDR1 ENHRY, CDR2 SYGVKD. This CDR3 reads CAISGTSGSSTDTQYF. The CDR3 DNA sequence: TGTGCCATCAGTGGGACTAGCGGGTCTAGCACAGATACGCAGTATTTT.

The chain has TRBV6-1 and TRBJ1-6, with 9 bases fitting TRBD1. Germline loops: CDR1 MNHNS, CDR2 SASEGT. This CDR3 is built from 15 residues. V lost 1 base, J lost 10 bases, and 5 bases stayed unmatched. The CDR3 sequence: CASSEDTGGRSPLHF. Written as DNA, the CDR3 is TGTGCCAGCAGTGAAGATACAGGGGGCCGATCACCCCTCCACTTT.

This clone appeared a single time. The V and J genes are TRBV4-2 and TRBJ2-1, with TRBD1 matching 7 bases. This CDR3 comprises 15 residues. The junction had 2 bases not matched to a gene; V was cut back by 1 base and J by 2 bases. Germline loops: CDR1 LGHNA, CDR2 YNFKEQ. The CDR3 reads CASSQGGTAYNEQFF. The CDR3 nucleotides are TGTGCCAGCAGCCAAGGAGGGACAGCCTACAATGAGCAGTTCTTC.

The V call is TRBV19, the J call TRBJ1-1, with TRBD1 as a possible D gene (5 bases). Trimming pared 7 bases from V and 1 base from J, leaving 10 bases between. The germline CDR1 and CDR2 sequences are LNHDA and SQIVND (reference sequence). The length of the CDR3 is 13 residues. CDR3 residues: CASKKDRNTEAFF. The CDR3 DNA sequence: TGTGCCAGTAAAAAAGACAGGAACACTGAAGCTTTCTTT.

The rearrangement joins TRBV29-1 to TRBJ2-7; D possibly corresponds to TRBD1 (5 bases). The CDR3 runs 12 residues. Trimming cost V 4 bases and J 5 bases, with 12 bases left between them. CDR1 is SQVTM, CDR2 ANQGSEA, per germline. The CDR3 sequence is CSVVGASHEQYF. For the CDR3, the DNA is TGCAGCGTTGTAGGGGCTAGTCACGAGCAGTACTTC.

Only a few counts were recorded for this clone. The chain recombines TRBV12-3 or TRBV12-4 with TRBJ1-1; D gene unclear. The ends were cut back, 7 bases at V and 4 bases at J, with 7 bases in the middle. The length of the CDR3 is 11 residues. CDR3 sequence (DNA): TGTGCCAGCATCGAGGTCACTGAAGCTTTCTTT. Translating gives CASIEVTEAFF.

This chain uses TRBV7-2 with TRBJ1-2; TRBD1 matches at 7 bases. Trimming at V came to 4 bases and at J to 1 base, leaving 3 bases not matched to a gene. The germline V gene has CDR1 SGHTA and CDR2 FQGNSA. The CDR3 has 14 amino acids. The CDR3 loop is CASSSRQGNYGYTF. Written as DNA, the CDR3 is TGTGCCAGCAGCTCAAGACAGGGTAACTATGGCTACACCTTC.

This clone occurred a few times. The V and J genes are TRBV19 and TRBJ1-5, with 10 nucleotides matching TRBD1. Looked up from germline, CDR1 is LNHDA and CDR2 is SQIVND (reference sequence). J lost 6 bases, V lost 5 bases, and 10 bases had no gene match. This CDR3 spans 16 amino acids. CDR3 in DNA: TGTGCCAGTAGTCTTAAGCGGGACAGGGGCATTCAGCCCCAGCATTTT. Amino acid sequence: CASSLKRDRGIQPQHF. The full variable domain, in which reference TRBV19 and TRBJ1-5 provide the parts outside the CDR3, is DGGITQSPKYLFRKEGQNVTLSCEQNLNHDAMYWYRQDPGQGLRLIYYSQIVNDFQKGDIAEGYSVSREKKESFPLTVTSAQKNPTAFYLCASSLKRDRGIQPQHFGDGTRLSIL.

The chain joins TRBV19 to TRBJ1-2; 8 nucleotides align to TRBD1. V lost 4 bases to trimming and J lost 4 bases; unmatched junction nucleotides: 11. This CDR3 contains 16 residues. In germline, CDR1 is LNHDA, CDR2 SQIVND (reference sequence). Here the CDR3 reads CASSTWDRTISYGYTF. For the CDR3, the DNA is TGTGCCAGTAGTACTTGGGACAGGACGATTTCCTATGGCTACACCTTC.

Judged by abundance, this clone is medium-sized. This rearrangement joins TRBV20-1 to TRBJ2-5; 9 bases are a match to TRBD2. The CDR3 is made up of 17 amino acids. V gave up 3 bases and J gave up 5 bases; unmatched junction bases: 16. Germline V lookup: CDR1 DFQATT, CDR2 SNEGSKA (reference sequence). CDR3 nucleotide sequence: TGCAGTGCTAGTCCCCCGGATGGTAGCGGGGGATCTGAGACCCAGTACTTC. Protein: CSASPPDGSGGSETQYF.

CDR3 loop: CASSRDSYIYGYTF. The DNA for the CDR3 is TGTGCCAGCAGCCGGGACAGCTATATCTATGGCTACACCTTC. The chain couples TRBV7-8 to TRBJ1-2, with TRBD1 matching 7 bases. CDR3 length: 14 residues. CDR1 is SGHVS, CDR2 FQNEAQ, per germline. With 5 bases clipped from V and 4 bases from J, the junction kept 7 bases outside the gene matches.

This chain connects TRBV7-8 to TRBJ1-1; no clear D gene. Deletions cut 3 bases from V and 1 base from J, with 12 bases between. The CDR3 runs 15 residues. Germline V CDR1 and CDR2: SGHVS, FQNEAQ. The DNA for the CDR3 is TGTGCCAGCAGCTTTGTGGAGGGAGCGAACACTGAAGCTTTCTTT. Amino acid sequence: CASSFVEGANTEAFF.

The chain recombines TRBV5-8 with TRBJ2-5, with 7 bases matching TRBD1. Germline V gene sequence: CDR1 SGHTS, CDR2 YDEGEE. Trimming at V came to 0 bases and at J to 5 bases, leaving 4 bases not matched to a gene. This CDR3 comprises 14 residues. The CDR3 protein is CASSLGQGQETQYF. The CDR3 DNA follows: TGTGCCAGCAGCTTGGGACAGGGCCAGGAGACCCAGTACTTC.

The chain couples TRBV29-1 to TRBJ1-2, with a tentative D call TRBD1 (6 bases). The CDR3 is 12 residues long. Germline CDR1 reads SQVTM; CDR2 reads ANQGSEA. The V and J ends lost 4 bases and 3 bases respectively, with 9 bases between them. The chain's CDR3 is CSVGGGDYGYTF. For the CDR3, the DNA is TGCAGCGTTGGGGGGGGCGACTATGGCTACACCTTC.

This sequence joins TRBV3-1 (or the pseudogene TRBV3-2) and TRBJ1-2; 11 positions match TRBD1. The junction had 4 bases not matched to a gene; V was cut back by 5 bases and J by 5 bases. The CDR3 totals 14 residues. The germline V gene has CDR1 LGHDT and CDR2 YNNKEL (reference sequence). CDR3 sequence reads: CASSGGQGAYGYTF. Here the CDR3 DNA reads TGTGCCAGCAGCGGAGGACAGGGGGCTTATGGCTACACCTTC.

The chain has TRBV7-2 and TRBJ2-2; 8 bases fit TRBD2. Trimming took 4 bases from V and 0 from J; bases not matched to a gene: 7. The V gene's germline CDR1 is SGHTA and CDR2 FQGNSA. The CDR3 sequence is 17 residues long. CDR3 sequence (DNA): TGTGCCAGCAGCTCTTTAGCGGGGTACGCGAACACCGGGGAGCTGTTTTTT. Amino acid sequence: CASSSLAGYANTGELFF. The whole variable domain, filled in from reference TRBV7-2 and TRBJ2-2, reads GAGVSQSPSNKVTEKGKDVELRCDPISGHTALYWYRQSLGQGLEFLIYFQGNSAPDKSGLPSDRFSAERTGGSVSTLTIQRTQQEDSAVYLCASSSLAGYANTGELFFGEGSRLTVL.

The rearrangement uses TRBV6-5 and TRBJ2-5, with TRBD1 matching over 7 bases. The CDR3 spans 13 residues. Per germline, CDR1 MNHEY and CDR2 SVGAGI. V was clipped by 3 bases and J by 5 bases; unmatched bases: 3. The CDR3 DNA reads TGTGCCAGCAGTTATGACAGGGCGGAGACCCAGTACTTC. Its protein is CASSYDRAETQYF.

DNA for the CDR3: TGTGCCACCAGAGGCGAAGGGGCGAGCGAGCAGTACTTC. Amino acids: CATRGEGASEQYF. The chain uses TRBV24-1 and TRBJ2-7, with a possible D match to TRBD1 (5 bases). The V gene's germline CDR1 is KGHDR and CDR2 SFDVKD. The CDR3 runs to 13 residues. Trimming removed 7 bases at V and 6 bases at J, with 15 bases between.

CDR3 nucleotides: TGTGCCAGCAGCTTACAAGGGACAGGGGTTTGGTCACCCCTCCACTTT. This translates into CASSLQGTGVWSPLHF. V usage is TRBV7-3 and J usage is TRBJ1-6, with 10 bases matching TRBD1. The CDR3 runs 16 residues. Germline CDR1 reads SGHTA; CDR2 reads FQGTGA. Losses at the gene ends were 2 bases for V and 10 bases for J; bases not matched to a gene: 8.